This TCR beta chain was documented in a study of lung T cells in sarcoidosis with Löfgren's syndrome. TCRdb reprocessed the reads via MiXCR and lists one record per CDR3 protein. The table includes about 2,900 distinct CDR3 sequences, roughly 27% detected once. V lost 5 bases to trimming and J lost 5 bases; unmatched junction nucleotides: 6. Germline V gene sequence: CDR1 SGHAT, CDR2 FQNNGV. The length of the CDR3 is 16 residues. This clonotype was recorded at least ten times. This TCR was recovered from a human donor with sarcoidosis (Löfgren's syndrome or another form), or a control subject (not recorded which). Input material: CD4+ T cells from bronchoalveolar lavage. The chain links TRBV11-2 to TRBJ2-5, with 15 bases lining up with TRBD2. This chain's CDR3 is CASSLGLAGGHETQYF. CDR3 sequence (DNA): TGTGCCAGCAGCCTAGGACTAGCGGGGGGGCATGAGACCCAGTACTTC.